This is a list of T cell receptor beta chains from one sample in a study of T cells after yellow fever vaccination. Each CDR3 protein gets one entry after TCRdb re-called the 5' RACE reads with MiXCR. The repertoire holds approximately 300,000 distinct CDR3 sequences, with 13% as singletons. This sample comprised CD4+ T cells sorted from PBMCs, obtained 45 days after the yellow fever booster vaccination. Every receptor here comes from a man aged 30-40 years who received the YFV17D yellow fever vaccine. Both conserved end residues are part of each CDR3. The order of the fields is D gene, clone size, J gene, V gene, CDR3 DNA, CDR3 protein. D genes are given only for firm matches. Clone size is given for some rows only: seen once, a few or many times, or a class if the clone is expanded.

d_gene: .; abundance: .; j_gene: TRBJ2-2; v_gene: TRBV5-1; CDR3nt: TGCGCCAGCAGCTTGACGGCTAGTATGCCCGGGGAGCTGTTTTTT; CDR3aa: CASSLTASMPGELFF
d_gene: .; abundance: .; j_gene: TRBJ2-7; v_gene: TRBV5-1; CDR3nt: TGCGCCAGCAGCTCGGCTCCAGCGGCCAGCTCCTACGAGCAGTACTTC; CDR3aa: CASSSAPAASSYEQYF
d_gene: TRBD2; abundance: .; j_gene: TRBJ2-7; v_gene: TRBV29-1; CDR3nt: TGCAGCGTTGCTGGGAGCGGGAGGTACGAGCAGTACTTC; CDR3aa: CSVAGSGRYEQYF
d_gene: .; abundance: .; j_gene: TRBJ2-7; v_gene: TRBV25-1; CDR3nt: TGTGCCAGCAGTGACGTCCGGGGACTCTCCTACGAGCAGTACTTC; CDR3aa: CASSDVRGLSYEQYF
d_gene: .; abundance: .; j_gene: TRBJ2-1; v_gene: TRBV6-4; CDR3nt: TGTGCCAGCAGTGTTGAGGGGTTTGGCTACAATGAGCAGCTCTTC; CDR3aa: CASSVEGFGYNEQLF
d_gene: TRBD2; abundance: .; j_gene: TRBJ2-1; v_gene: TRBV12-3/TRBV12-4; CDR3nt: TGTGCCAGCAGCCCAGGGCCGGGACTAGCGGGATTTCATGAGCAGTTCTTC; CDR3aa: CASSPGPGLAGFHEQFF
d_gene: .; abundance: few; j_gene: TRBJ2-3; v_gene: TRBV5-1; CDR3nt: TGCGCCAGCAGGTATCATAGTAGCACAGATACGCAGTATTTT; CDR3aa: CASRYHSSTDTQYF
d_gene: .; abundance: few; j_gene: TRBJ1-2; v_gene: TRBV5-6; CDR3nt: TGTGCCAGCAGCCCAAACAGGGACTATGGCTACACCTTC; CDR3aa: CASSPNRDYGYTF
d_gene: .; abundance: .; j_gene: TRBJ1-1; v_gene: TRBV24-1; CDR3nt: TGTGCCACCAGGATCGGGTTTACAGAAAACACTGAAGCTTTCTTT; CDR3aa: CATRIGFTENTEAFF
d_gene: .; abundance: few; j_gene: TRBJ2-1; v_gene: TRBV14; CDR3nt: TGTGCCAGCAACCGTCAAGGCTCCTACAATGAGCAGTTCTTC; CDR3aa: CASNRQGSYNEQFF
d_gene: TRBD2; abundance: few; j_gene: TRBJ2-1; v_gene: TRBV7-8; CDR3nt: TGTGCCAGCAGCATCATGTCGGGACTAGCGGGAGCTCATGAGCAGTTCTTC; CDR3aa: CASSIMSGLAGAHEQFF